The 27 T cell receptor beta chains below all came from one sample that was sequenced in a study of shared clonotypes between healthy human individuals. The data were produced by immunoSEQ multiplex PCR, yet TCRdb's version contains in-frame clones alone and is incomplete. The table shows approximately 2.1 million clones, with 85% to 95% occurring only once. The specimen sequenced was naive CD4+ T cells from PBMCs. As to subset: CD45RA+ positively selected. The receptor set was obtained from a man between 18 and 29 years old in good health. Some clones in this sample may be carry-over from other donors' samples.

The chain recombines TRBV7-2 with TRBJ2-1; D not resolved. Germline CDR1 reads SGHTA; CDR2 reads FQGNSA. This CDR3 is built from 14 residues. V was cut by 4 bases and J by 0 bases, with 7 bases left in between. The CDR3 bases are TGTGCCAGCAGCTCGGAAGGCTCCTACAATGAGCAGTTCTTC. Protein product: CASSSEGSYNEQFF. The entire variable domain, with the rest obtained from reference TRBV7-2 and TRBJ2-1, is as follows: GAGVSQSPSNKVTEKGKDVELRCDPISGHTALYWYRQSLGQGLEFLIYFQGNSAPDKSGLPSDRFSAERTGGSVSTLTIQRTQQEDSAVYLCASSSEGSYNEQFFGPGTRLTVL.

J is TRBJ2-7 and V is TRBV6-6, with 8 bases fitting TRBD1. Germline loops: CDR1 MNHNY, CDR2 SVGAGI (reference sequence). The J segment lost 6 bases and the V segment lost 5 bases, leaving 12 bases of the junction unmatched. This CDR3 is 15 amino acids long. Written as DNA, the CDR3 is TGTGCCAGCAGTCTCCAGGCCGGACAGGGCGGCGAGCAGTACTTC. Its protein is CASSLQAGQGGEQYF.

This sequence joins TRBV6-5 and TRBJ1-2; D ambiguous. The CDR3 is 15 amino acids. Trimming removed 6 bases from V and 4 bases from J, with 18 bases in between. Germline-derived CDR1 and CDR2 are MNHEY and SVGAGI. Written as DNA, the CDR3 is TGTGCCAGCAGCAATTCCCCCAGGAAGACCTATGGCTACACCTTC. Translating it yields CASSNSPRKTYGYTF.

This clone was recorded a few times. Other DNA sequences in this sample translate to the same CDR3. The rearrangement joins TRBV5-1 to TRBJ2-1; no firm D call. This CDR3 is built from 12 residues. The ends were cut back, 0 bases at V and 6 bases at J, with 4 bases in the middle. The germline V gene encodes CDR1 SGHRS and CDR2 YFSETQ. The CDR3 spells CASSLGGNEQFF. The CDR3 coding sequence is TGCGCCAGCAGCTTGGGGGGCAATGAGCAGTTCTTC.

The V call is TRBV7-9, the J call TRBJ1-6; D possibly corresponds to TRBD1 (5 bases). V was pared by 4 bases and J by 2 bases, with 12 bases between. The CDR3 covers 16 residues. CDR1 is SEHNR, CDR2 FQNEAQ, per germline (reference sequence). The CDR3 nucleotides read TGTGCCAGCAGCTCCCGCAGGGCCACCTATAATTCACCCCTCCACTTT. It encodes CASSSRRATYNSPLHF.

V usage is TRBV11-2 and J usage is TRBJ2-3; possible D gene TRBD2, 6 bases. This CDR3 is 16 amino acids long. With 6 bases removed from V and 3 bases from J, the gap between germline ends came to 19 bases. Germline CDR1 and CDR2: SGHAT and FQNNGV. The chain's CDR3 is CASSLGLSSRTDTQYF. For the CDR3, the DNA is TGTGCCAGCAGTCTTGGACTATCTAGCCGAACAGATACGCAGTATTTT.

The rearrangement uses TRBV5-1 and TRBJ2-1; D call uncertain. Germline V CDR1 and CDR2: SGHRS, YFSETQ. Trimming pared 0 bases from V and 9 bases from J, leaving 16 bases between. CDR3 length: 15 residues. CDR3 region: CASSLELGGSSEQFF. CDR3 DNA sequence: TGCGCCAGCAGCTTGGAGCTAGGTGGGTCAAGTGAGCAGTTCTTC.

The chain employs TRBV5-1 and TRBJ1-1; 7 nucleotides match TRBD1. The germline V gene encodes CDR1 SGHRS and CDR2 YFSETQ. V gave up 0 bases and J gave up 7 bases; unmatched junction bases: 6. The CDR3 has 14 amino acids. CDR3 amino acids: CASSLAWDSGEAFF. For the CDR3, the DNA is TGCGCCAGCAGCTTGGCCTGGGACAGCGGTGAAGCTTTCTTT.

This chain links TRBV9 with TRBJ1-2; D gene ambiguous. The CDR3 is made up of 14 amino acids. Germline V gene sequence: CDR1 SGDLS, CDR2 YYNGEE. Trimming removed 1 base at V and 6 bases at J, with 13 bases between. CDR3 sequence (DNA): TGTGCCAGCAGCGTAACTGACGGAGCCGATGGCTACACCTTC. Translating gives CASSVTDGADGYTF.

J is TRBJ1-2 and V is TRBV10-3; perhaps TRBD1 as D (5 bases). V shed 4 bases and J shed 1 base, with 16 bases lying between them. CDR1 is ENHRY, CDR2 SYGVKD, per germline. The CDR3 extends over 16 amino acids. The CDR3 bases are TGTGCCATCAGTGCGTCCCGGGGGGAGGGTAACTATGGCTACACCTTC. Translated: CAISASRGEGNYGYTF.

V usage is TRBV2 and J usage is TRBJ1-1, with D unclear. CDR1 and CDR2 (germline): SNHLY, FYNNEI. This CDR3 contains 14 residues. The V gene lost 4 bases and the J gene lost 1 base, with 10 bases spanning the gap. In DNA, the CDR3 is TGTGCCAGCAGTGGGGTAAACAGGAACACTGAAGCTTTCTTT. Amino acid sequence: CASSGVNRNTEAFF.

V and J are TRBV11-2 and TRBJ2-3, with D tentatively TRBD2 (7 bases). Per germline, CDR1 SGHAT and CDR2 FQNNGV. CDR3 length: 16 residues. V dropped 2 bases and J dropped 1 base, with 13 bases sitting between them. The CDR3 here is CASSLQGLAGTDTQYF. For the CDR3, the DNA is TGTGCCAGCAGCTTACAGGGGCTAGCGGGCACAGATACGCAGTATTTT.

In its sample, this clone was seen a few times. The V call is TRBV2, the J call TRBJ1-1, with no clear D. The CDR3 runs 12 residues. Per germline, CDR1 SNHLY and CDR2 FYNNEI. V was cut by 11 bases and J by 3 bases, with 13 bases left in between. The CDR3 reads CASRRDYTEAFF. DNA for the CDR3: TGTGCCTCCAGAAGGGATTACACTGAAGCTTTCTTT.

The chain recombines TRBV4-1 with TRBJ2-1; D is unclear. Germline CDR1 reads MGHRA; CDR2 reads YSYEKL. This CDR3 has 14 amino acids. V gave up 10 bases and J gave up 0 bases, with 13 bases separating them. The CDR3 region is CATAERSSYNEQFF. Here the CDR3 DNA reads TGCGCCACCGCTGAGAGGAGCTCCTACAATGAGCAGTTCTTC.

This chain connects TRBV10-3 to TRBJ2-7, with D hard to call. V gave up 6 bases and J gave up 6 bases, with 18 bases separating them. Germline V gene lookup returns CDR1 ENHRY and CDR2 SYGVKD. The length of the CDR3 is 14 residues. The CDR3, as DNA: TGTGCCATCAGCAGGCGGACCAACCCGATCGAGCAGTACTTC. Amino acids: CAISRRTNPIEQYF.

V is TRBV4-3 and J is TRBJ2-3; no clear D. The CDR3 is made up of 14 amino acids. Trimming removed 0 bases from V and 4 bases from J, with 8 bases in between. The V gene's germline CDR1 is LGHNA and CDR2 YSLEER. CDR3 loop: CASSQDRRSDTQYF. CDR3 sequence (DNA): TGCGCCAGCAGCCAAGATCGGAGATCAGATACGCAGTATTTT.

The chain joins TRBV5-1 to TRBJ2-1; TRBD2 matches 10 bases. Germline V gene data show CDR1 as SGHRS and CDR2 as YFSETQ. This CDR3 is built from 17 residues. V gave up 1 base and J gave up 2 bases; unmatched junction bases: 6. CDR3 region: CASSLYLAGVPYNEQFF. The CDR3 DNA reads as TGCGCCAGCAGCTTGTATCTAGCGGGAGTACCCTACAATGAGCAGTTCTTC.

For the CDR3, the DNA is TGTGCCAGCAGGTTAGGGCAGGGTGGAGGCTACACCTTC. Encoded protein: CASRLGQGGGYTF. V is TRBV28 and J is TRBJ1-2; D possibly corresponds to TRBD1 (5 bases). V lost 6 bases to trimming and J lost 8 bases, with 16 bases between them. The CDR3 consists of 13 residues. CDR1 is MDHEN, CDR2 SYDVKM, per germline.

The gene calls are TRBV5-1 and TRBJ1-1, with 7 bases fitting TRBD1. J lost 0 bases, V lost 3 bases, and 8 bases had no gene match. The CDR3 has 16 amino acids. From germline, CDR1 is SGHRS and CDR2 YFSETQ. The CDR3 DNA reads TGCGCCAGCAGCTCGGGACAGACGACGGTGAACACTGAAGCTTTCTTT. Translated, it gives CASSSGQTTVNTEAFF.

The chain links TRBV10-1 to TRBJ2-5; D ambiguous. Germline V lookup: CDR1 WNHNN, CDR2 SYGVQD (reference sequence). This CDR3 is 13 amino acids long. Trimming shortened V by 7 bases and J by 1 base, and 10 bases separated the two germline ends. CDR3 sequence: CASIRLSQETQYF. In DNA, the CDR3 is TGCGCCAGCATAAGACTCAGCCAAGAGACCCAGTACTTC.

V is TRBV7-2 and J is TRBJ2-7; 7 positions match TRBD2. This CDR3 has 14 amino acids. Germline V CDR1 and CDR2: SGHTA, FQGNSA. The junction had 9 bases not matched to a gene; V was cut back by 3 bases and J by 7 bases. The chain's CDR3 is CASSFSREPGEQYF. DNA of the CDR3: TGTGCCAGCAGCTTCTCGCGGGAGCCGGGGGAGCAGTACTTC.

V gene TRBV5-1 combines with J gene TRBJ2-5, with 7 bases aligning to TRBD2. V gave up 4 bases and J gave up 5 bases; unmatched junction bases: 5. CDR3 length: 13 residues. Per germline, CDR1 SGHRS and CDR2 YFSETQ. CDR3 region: CASSAGTMETQYF. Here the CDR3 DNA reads TGCGCCAGCAGCGCGGGGACTATGGAGACCCAGTACTTC. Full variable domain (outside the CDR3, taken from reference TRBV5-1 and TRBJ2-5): KAGVTQTPRYLIKTRGQQVTLSCSPISGHRSVSWYQQTPGQGLQFLFEYFSETQRNKGNFPGRFSGRQFSNSRSEMNVSTLELGDSALYLCASSAGTMETQYFGPGTRLLVL.

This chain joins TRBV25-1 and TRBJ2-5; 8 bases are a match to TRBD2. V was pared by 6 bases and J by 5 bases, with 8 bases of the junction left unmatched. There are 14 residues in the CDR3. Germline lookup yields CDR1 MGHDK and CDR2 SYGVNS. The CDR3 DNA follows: TGTGCCAGCAGCCCAAGCGGGGGCTTGGAGACCCAGTACTTC. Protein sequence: CASSPSGGLETQYF.

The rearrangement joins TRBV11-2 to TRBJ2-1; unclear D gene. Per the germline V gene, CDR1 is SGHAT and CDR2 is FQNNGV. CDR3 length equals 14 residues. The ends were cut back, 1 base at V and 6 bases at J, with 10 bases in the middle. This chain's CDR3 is CASSLGVSGNEQFF. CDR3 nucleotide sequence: TGTGCCAGCAGCTTAGGGGTGTCTGGCAATGAGCAGTTCTTC.

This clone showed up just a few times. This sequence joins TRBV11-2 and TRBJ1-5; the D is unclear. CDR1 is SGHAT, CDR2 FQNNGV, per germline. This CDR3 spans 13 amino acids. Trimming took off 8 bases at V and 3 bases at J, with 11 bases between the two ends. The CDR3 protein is CASGGSPNQPQHF. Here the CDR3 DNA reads TGTGCCAGCGGCGGCAGCCCCAATCAGCCCCAGCATTTT.

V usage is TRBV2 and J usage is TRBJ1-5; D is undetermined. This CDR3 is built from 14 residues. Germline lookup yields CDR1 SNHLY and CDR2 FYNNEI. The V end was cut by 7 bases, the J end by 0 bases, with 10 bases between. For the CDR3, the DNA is TGTGCCAGCAATCCGGAGTATAGCAATCAGCCCCAGCATTTT. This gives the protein CASNPEYSNQPQHF.

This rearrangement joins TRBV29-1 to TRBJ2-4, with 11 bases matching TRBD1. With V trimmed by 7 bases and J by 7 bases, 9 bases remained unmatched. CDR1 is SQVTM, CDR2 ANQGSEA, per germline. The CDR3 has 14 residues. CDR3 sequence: CSAVRTGGWNIQYF. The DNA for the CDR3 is TGCAGCGCGGTTCGGACAGGGGGCTGGAACATTCAGTACTTC. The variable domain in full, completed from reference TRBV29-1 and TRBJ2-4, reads SAVISQKPSRDICQRGTSLTIQCQVDSQVTMMFWYRQQPGQSLTLIATANQGSEATYESGFVIDKFPISRPNLTFSTLTVSNMSPEDSSIYLCSAVRTGGWNIQYFGAGTRLSVL.